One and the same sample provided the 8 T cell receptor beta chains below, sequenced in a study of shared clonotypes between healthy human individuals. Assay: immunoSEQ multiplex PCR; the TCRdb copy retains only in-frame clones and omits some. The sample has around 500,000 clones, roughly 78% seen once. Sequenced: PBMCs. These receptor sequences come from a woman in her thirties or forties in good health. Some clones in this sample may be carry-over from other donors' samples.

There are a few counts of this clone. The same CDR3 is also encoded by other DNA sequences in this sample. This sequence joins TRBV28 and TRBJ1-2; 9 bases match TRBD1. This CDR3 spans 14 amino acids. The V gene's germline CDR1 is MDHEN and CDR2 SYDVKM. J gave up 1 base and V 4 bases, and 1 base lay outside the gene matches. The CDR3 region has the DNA TGTGCCAGCAGTTCGGGACAGGGTAACTATGGCTACACCTTC. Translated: CASSSGQGNYGYTF.

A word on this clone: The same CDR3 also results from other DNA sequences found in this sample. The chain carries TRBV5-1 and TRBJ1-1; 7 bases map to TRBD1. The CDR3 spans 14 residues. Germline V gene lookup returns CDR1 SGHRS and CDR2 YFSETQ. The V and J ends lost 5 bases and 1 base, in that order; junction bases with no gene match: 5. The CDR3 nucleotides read TGCGCCAGCAGTTTAGACAGGGCGAACACTGAAGCTTTCTTT. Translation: CASSLDRANTEAFF.

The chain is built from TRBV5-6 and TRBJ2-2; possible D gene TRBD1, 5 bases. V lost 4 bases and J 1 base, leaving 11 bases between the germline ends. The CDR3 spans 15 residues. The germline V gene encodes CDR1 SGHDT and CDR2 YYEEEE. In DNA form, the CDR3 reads TGTGCCAGCAGCCCAAGGGGCGGGAACACCGGGGAGCTGTTTTTT. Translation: CASSPRGGNTGELFF.

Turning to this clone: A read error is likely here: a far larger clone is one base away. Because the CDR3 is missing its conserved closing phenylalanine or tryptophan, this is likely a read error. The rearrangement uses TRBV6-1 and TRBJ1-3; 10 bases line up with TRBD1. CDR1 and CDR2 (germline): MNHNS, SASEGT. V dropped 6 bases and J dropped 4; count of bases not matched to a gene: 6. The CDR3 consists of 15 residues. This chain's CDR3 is CASSLTGGKGNTIYL. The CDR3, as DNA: TGTGCCAGCAGCTTGACAGGGGGCAAAGGAAACACCATATATCTT.

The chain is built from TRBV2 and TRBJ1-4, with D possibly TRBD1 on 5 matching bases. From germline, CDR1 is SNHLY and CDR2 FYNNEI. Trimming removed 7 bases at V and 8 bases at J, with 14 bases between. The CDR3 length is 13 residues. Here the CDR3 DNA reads TGTGCCAGCATGCGCAGGGCCGAAGAAAAACTGTTTTTT. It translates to CASMRRAEEKLFF.

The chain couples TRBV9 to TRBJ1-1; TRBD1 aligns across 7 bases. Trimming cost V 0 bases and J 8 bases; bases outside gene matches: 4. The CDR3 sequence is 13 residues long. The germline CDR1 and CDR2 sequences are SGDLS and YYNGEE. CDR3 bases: TGTGCCAGCAGCGTAGACGGGACAGTAGAAGCTTTCTTT. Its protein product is CASSVDGTVEAFF.

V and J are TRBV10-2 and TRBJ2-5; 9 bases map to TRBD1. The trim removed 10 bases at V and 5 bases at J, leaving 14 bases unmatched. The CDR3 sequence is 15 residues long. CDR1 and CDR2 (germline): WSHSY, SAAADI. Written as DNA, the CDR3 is TGCGCCACCAGGAATGGGACAGGGAATTTCGAGACCCAGTACTTC. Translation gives CATRNGTGNFETQYF.

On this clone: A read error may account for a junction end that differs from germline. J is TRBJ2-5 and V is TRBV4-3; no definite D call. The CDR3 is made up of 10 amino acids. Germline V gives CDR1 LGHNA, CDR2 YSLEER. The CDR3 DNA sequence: TGCGCCAGCAGCCAAGAAACCCAGTACTTC. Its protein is CASSQETQYF.